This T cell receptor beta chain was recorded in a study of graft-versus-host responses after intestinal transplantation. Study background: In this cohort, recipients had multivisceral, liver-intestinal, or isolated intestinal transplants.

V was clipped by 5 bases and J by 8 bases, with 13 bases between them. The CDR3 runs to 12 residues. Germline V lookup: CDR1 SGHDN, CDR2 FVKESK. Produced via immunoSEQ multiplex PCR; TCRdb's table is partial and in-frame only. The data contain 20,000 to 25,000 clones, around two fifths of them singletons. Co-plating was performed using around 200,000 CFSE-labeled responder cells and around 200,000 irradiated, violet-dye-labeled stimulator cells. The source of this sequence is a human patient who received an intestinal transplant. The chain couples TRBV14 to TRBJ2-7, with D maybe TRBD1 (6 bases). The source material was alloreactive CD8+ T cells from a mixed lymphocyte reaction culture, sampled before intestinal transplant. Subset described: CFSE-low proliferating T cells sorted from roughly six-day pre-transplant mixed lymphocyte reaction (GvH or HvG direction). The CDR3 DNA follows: TGTGCCAGCAGCTATACCAGGGGAAAGCAGTACTTC. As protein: CASSYTRGKQYF.